The sequence of this T cell receptor beta chain was determined in a study of OX40 agonist ivuxolimab in advanced cancers. Sequencing was performed with immunoSEQ multiplex PCR; in TCRdb, only in-frame clones are kept and a portion is missing. The table includes 50,000 to 65,000 clones, around four fifths detected once. The sequence was collected from an adult with an advanced solid tumor such as melanoma, head and neck, liver or kidney cancer. The sequencing here drew on CD4+ or CD8+ T cells sorted from blood, taken in a trial of the OX40 agonist ivuxolimab.

This chain's CDR3 is CASSLPGQGVDTQYF. DNA for the CDR3: TGCGCCAGCAGTTTGCCGGGACAGGGGGTAGATACGCAGTATTTT. The chain has TRBV5-1 and TRBJ2-3; 11 bases fit TRBD1. The CDR3 loop spans 15 amino acids. Per germline, CDR1 SGHRS and CDR2 YFSETQ. J gave up 5 bases and V 5 bases, and 7 bases lay outside the gene matches.